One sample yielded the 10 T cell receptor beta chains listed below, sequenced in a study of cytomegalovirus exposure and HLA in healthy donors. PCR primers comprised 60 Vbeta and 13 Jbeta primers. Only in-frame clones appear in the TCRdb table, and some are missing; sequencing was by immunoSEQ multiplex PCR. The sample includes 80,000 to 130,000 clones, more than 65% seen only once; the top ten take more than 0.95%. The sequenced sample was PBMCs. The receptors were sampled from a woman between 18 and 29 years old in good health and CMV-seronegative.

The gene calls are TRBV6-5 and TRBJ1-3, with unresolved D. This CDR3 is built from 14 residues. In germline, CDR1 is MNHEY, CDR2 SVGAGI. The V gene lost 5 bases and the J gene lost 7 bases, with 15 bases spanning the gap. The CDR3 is CASSPRPGGNTIYF. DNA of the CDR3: TGTGCCAGCAGTCCTAGACCGGGCGGGAACACCATATATTTT.

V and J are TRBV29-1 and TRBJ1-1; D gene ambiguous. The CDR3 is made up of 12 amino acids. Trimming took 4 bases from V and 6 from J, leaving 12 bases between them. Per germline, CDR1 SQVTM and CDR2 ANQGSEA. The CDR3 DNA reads TGCAGCGTTGGCGGTTTGGGTCCTGAAGCTTTCTTT. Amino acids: CSVGGLGPEAFF. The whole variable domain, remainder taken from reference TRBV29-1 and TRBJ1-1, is SAVISQKPSRDICQRGTSLTIQCQVDSQVTMMFWYRQQPGQSLTLIATANQGSEATYESGFVIDKFPISRPNLTFSTLTVSNMSPEDSSIYLCSVGGLGPEAFFGQGTRLTVV.

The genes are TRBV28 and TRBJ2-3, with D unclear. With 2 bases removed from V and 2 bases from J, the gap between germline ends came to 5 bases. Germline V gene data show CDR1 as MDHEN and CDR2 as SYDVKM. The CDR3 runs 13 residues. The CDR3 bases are TGTGCCAGCAGTTTAATCTCCACAGATACGCAGTATTTT. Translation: CASSLISTDTQYF.

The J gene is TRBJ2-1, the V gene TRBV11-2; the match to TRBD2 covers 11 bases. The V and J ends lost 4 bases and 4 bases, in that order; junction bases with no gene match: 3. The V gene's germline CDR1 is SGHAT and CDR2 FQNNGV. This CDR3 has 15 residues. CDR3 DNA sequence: TGTGCCAGCAGCTCGACTAGCGGGGTATACAATGAGCAGTTCTTC. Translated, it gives CASSSTSGVYNEQFF.

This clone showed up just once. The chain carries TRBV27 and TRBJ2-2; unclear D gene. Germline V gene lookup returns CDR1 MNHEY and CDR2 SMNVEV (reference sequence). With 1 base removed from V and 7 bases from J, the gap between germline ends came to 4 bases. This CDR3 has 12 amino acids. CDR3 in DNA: TGTGCCAGCAGTTTATTCGGCGGGGAGCTGTTTTTT. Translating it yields CASSLFGGELFF.

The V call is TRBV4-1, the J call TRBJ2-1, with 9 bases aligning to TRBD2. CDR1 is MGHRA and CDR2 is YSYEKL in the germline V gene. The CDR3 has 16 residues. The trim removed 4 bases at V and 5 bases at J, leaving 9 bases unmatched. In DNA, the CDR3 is TGCGCCAGCAGCCCTAAGCTAGCGGGAAATAACAATGAGCAGTTCTTC. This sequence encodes CASSPKLAGNNNEQFF.

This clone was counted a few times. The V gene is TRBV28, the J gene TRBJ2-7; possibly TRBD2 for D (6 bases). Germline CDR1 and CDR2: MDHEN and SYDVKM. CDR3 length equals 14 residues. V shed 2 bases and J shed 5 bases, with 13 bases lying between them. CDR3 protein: CASSLAGRIHEQYF. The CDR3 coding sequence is TGTGCCAGCAGTTTAGCGGGAAGGATCCACGAGCAGTACTTC.

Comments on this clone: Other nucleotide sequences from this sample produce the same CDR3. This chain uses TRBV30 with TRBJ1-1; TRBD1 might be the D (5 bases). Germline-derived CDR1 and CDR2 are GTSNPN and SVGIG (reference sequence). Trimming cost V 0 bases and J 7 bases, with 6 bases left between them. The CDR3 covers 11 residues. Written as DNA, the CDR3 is TGTGCCTGGAGTGTTGACAGTGAAGCTTTCTTT. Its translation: CAWSVDSEAFF.

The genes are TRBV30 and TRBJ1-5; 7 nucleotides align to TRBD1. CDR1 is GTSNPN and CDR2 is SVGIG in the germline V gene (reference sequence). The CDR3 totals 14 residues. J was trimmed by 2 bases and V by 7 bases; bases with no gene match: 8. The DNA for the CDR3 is TGTGCCTTCCTAGGGCAGGGGGGCAATCAGCCCCAGCATTTT. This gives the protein CAFLGQGGNQPQHF.

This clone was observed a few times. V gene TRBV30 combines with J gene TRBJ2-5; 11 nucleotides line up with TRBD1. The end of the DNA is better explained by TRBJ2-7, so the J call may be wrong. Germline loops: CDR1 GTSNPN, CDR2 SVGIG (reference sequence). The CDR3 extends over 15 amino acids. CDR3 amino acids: CAWSDGTGGPYEQYF. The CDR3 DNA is TGTGCCTGGAGTGACGGGACAGGGGGACCCTACGAGCAGTACTTC.